This passage covers 27 T cell receptor beta chains from one sample sequenced in a study of blood T cell repertoires in COVID-19. The method was immunoSEQ multiplex PCR; TCRdb's version includes in-frame clones alone and lacks a portion of them. The sample includes around 320,000 clones, approximately 89% of them seen just once. The specimen was peripheral blood. The source of these receptors is a woman in her thirties who had recovered from COVID-19.

The chain has TRBV7-3 and TRBJ2-3, with D perhaps matching TRBD1 (5 bases). The CDR3 is made up of 15 amino acids. Germline assignment: CDR1 SGHTA and CDR2 FQGTGA. With 5 bases removed from V and 2 bases from J, the gap between germline ends came to 14 bases. The CDR3 nucleotides read TGTGCCAGCAGCCCCTTTGGGGCTACCACAGATACGCAGTATTTT. Its protein product is CASSPFGATTDTQYF.

The chain uses TRBV20-1 and TRBJ1-1; D not resolved. The length of the CDR3 is 11 residues. V was trimmed by 8 bases and J by 0 bases, leaving 7 bases between them. CDR1 DFQATT and CDR2 SNEGSKA come from the germline V gene (reference sequence). The CDR3 here is CSPNVNTEAFF. CDR3 DNA: TGCAGTCCCAATGTGAACACTGAAGCTTTCTTT.

The gene calls are TRBV11-3 and TRBJ2-3; unclear D gene. The CDR3 consists of 14 residues. Trimming removed 5 bases from V and 3 bases from J, with 12 bases in between. Germline lookup yields CDR1 SGHNT and CDR2 YENEEA. The CDR3 DNA follows: TGTGCCAGCAGCCTCGACCCGGGTACAGATACGCAGTATTTT. Amino acids: CASSLDPGTDTQYF.

The chain is built from TRBV2 and TRBJ2-5; no definite D call. Trimming pared 8 bases from V and 0 bases from J, leaving 16 bases between. CDR1 and CDR2 from the germline V gene are SNHLY and FYNNEI. This CDR3 region has 15 residues. The CDR3 region is CASQERGSYQETQYF. CDR3 in DNA: TGTGCCAGCCAAGAGAGAGGCTCGTACCAAGAGACCCAGTACTTC.

The chain has TRBV28 and TRBJ2-5; TRBD2 matches 8 bases. Germline V gives CDR1 MDHEN, CDR2 SYDVKM. The V and J ends lost 6 bases and 4 bases, in that order; junction bases with no gene match: 7. The CDR3 loop spans 14 amino acids. Here the CDR3 DNA reads TGTGCCAGCAGCTCCGGGACTAGTATAGAGACCCAGTACTTC. Amino acids: CASSSGTSIETQYF.

The chain joins TRBV10-2 to TRBJ2-4, with TRBD2 matching over 13 bases. This CDR3 is built from 16 residues. The V gene end was trimmed by 6 bases and the J gene end by 8 bases; junction bases not matched to a gene: 10. CDR1 WSHSY and CDR2 SAAADI come from the germline V gene. The CDR3 sequence is CASSRTSGGDRDIQYF. The CDR3, as DNA: TGCGCCAGCAGCCGAACTAGCGGGGGGGACCGTGACATTCAGTACTTC.

This chain links TRBV3-1 (or the pseudogene TRBV3-2) with TRBJ2-2; 7 positions agree with TRBD1. V trimming: 8 bases; J trimming: 4 bases; junction bases outside the gene matches: 13. The germline CDR1 and CDR2 sequences are LGHDT and YNNKEL (reference sequence). The CDR3 contains 16 residues. CDR3 sequence: CASAPTTGTGTGELFF. The DNA of the CDR3 is TGTGCCAGCGCCCCCACGACAGGGACCGGCACCGGGGAGCTGTTTTTT.

This clone was seen at least ten times. The V gene is TRBV25-1, the J gene TRBJ2-1; perhaps TRBD1 as D (6 bases). V dropped 5 bases and J dropped 0 bases, with 11 bases sitting between them. Germline V CDR1 and CDR2: MGHDK, SYGVNS. The CDR3 length is 15 residues. CDR3 nucleotides: TGTGCCAGCAGTTCAGGGGAACCCTCCTACAATGAGCAGTTCTTC. This gives the protein CASSSGEPSYNEQFF.

V gene TRBV14 combines with J gene TRBJ2-1; D call uncertain. V was clipped by 5 bases and J by 0 bases, with 11 bases between them. Per the germline V gene, CDR1 is SGHDN and CDR2 is FVKESK. The CDR3 loop spans 15 amino acids. The CDR3 reads CASSSQPSSYNEQFF. The CDR3 region has the DNA TGTGCCAGCAGCTCTCAACCCAGCTCCTACAATGAGCAGTTCTTC.

This chain joins TRBV6-5 and TRBJ1-6; D may be TRBD1 (5 bases). The CDR3 has 12 residues. Germline V CDR1 and CDR2: MNHEY, SVGAGI. V dropped 7 bases and J dropped 14 bases, with 15 bases sitting between them. The DNA for the CDR3 is TGTGCCAGCACTAATTCGGGCAGGGCCCTCCACTTT. Translation: CASTNSGRALHF.

The J gene is TRBJ2-6, the V gene TRBV28; TRBD1 matches 7 bases. V was clipped by 2 bases and J by 0 bases; unmatched bases: 13. CDR1 and CDR2 (germline): MDHEN, SYDVKM. The CDR3 is made up of 20 amino acids. The CDR3 DNA is TGTGCCAGCAGTTTACCGGCGACAGGGTTCACGCACTCTGGGGCCAACGTCCTGACTTTC. Translation: CASSLPATGFTHSGANVLTF.

J is TRBJ1-6 and V is TRBV5-1; D gene unclear. Germline CDR1 SGHRS, CDR2 YFSETQ. The V gene lost 1 base and the J gene lost 9 bases, with 20 bases spanning the gap. The CDR3 is made up of 17 amino acids. The CDR3 reads CASSLYGDNTHPSPLHF. For the CDR3, the DNA is TGCGCCAGCAGCTTGTATGGTGACAACACCCACCCTTCACCCCTCCACTTT.

This CDR3 reads CASSSDRGQNTEAFF. CDR3 DNA: TGTGCCAGCAGCTCCGACAGGGGGCAGAACACTGAAGCTTTCTTT. The chain uses TRBV5-6 and TRBJ1-1; 10 positions match TRBD1. Germline V gene sequence: CDR1 SGHDT, CDR2 YYEEEE. V trimming: 3 bases; J trimming: 1 base; junction bases outside the gene matches: 3. The CDR3 has 15 residues.

CDR3 sequence (DNA): TGTGCCAGCAGTTTTGTCGCGCGGGGTACTGGAAACACCATATATTTT. This codes for CASSFVARGTGNTIYF. The rearrangement joins TRBV28 to TRBJ1-3; D not resolved. V lost 3 bases to trimming and J lost 2 bases, with 14 bases between them. Germline CDR1 and CDR2: MDHEN and SYDVKM. The CDR3 has 16 residues.

The J gene is TRBJ2-1, the V gene TRBV27, with D unresolved. Germline V gene sequence: CDR1 MNHEY, CDR2 SMNVEV (reference sequence). Deletions cut 0 bases from V and 4 bases from J, with 10 bases between. This CDR3 has 15 residues. CDR3 sequence (DNA): TGTGCCAGCAGTTTATCCCAAGACTTGTACAATGAGCAGTTCTTC. As protein: CASSLSQDLYNEQFF.

The rearrangement uses TRBV4-1 and TRBJ2-1; 10 positions agree with TRBD1. The V gene's germline CDR1 is MGHRA and CDR2 YSYEKL. The junction had 13 bases not matched to a gene; V was cut back by 9 bases and J by 8 bases. The CDR3 length is 15 residues. As DNA, the CDR3 is TGCGCCAGTTTACCCTACGGGACAGGGGACCATGAGCAGTTCTTC. Translating gives CASLPYGTGDHEQFF.

The chain employs TRBV5-4 and TRBJ1-2; D possibly corresponds to TRBD1 (6 bases). Between the trimmed V and J ends, which lost 5 bases and 8 bases, there was a span of 19 bases. CDR1 is SGHNT, CDR2 YYREEE, per germline (reference sequence). The CDR3 is 14 residues long. CDR3 amino acids: CASSTEVGGVGYTF. CDR3 coding DNA: TGTGCCAGCAGTACAGAGGTAGGGGGAGTGGGCTACACCTTC.

The V and J genes are TRBV28 and TRBJ2-6; 11 bases match TRBD1. The V and J ends lost 5 bases and 4 bases, in that order; junction bases with no gene match: 7. The germline V gene has CDR1 MDHEN and CDR2 SYDVKM. This CDR3 has 17 amino acids. The CDR3, as DNA: TGTGCCAGCAGTCCGGGACAGGGGGTTTTAGGGGCCAACGTCCTGACTTTC. Amino acid sequence: CASSPGQGVLGANVLTF. The full variable domain, rest sourced from reference TRBV28 and TRBJ2-6, is DVKVTQSSRYLVKRTGEKVFLECVQDMDHENMFWYRQDPGLGLRLIYFSYDVKMKEKGDIPEGYSVSREKKERFSLILESASTNQTSMYLCASSPGQGVLGANVLTFGAGSRLTVL.

This clone was detected only once. This chain uses TRBV2 with TRBJ1-1; D is possibly TRBD1 (5 bases). This CDR3 has 13 residues. Trimming cost V 5 bases and J 5 bases, with 12 bases left between them. Germline CDR1 is SNHLY and CDR2 is FYNNEI. CDR3 coding DNA: TGTGCCAGCAGTACTCAGGGAGGGACTGAAGCTTTCTTT. As protein: CASSTQGGTEAFF. The entire variable domain, with the rest obtained from reference TRBV2 and TRBJ1-1, is as follows: EPEVTQTPSHQVTQMGQEVILRCVPISNHLYFYWYRQILGQKVEFLVSFYNNEISEKSEIFDDQFSVERPDGSNFTLKIRSTKLEDSAMYFCASSTQGGTEAFFGQGTRLTVV.

The chain carries TRBV5-1 and TRBJ1-2, with D unclear. V lost 0 bases and J lost 5, with 5 bases in between. The CDR3 runs 12 residues. The germline V gene encodes CDR1 SGHRS and CDR2 YFSETQ. The CDR3 is CASSLASYGYTF. In DNA form, the CDR3 reads TGCGCCAGCAGCTTGGCTTCTTATGGCTACACCTTC.

This clone was observed a single time. This chain uses TRBV5-8 with TRBJ2-7, with D unclear. The germline V and J ends were trimmed by 1 base and 2 bases, with 10 bases remaining between them. This CDR3 has 14 residues. CDR1 is SGHTS, CDR2 YDEGEE, per germline. The CDR3 loop reads CASSLTLRAYEQYF. Here the CDR3 DNA reads TGTGCCAGCAGCTTGACCTTGAGAGCCTACGAGCAGTACTTC.

V and J are TRBV7-3 and TRBJ1-2; D is unresolved. V lost 2 bases and J 3 bases, leaving 7 bases between the germline ends. The CDR3 extends over 13 amino acids. Germline lookup yields CDR1 SGHTA and CDR2 FQGTGA. CDR3 nucleotide sequence: TGTGCCAGCAGCTTAGGAGGTGACTATGGCTACACCTTC. Translation gives CASSLGGDYGYTF.

The genes are TRBV3-1 (or the pseudogene TRBV3-2) and TRBJ1-2; 7 bases fit TRBD1. The CDR3 sequence is 15 residues long. V trimming: 1 base; J trimming: 1 base; junction bases outside the gene matches: 3. Germline lookup yields CDR1 LGHDT and CDR2 YNNKEL (reference sequence). CDR3 coding DNA: TGTGCCAGCAGCCAAGGAGGGGGCGATAACTATGGCTACACCTTC. Translation: CASSQGGGDNYGYTF.

The V and J genes are TRBV6-2 or TRBV6-3 and TRBJ2-7; 9 positions match TRBD1. CDR1 is MNHEY, CDR2 SVGEGT, per germline. This CDR3 is 15 amino acids long. V dropped 5 bases and J dropped 4; count of bases not matched to a gene: 9. This CDR3 reads CASSNPGQGWYEQYF. The CDR3 nucleotides read TGTGCCAGCAGTAATCCGGGACAGGGCTGGTACGAGCAGTACTTC.

The table lists this clone with a count of one. The rearrangement joins TRBV19 to TRBJ1-3, with 8 bases identical to TRBD1. The CDR3 has 15 residues. V was clipped by 6 bases and J by 1 base; unmatched bases: 5. The germline V gene encodes CDR1 LNHDA and CDR2 SQIVND (reference sequence). Here the CDR3 reads CASRNRDRSGNTIYF. The CDR3 nucleotides read TGTGCCAGTAGAAACCGGGACAGGTCTGGAAACACCATATATTTT.

The chain is built from TRBV27 and TRBJ2-1, with D possibly being TRBD2 (5 bases). The CDR3 sequence is 16 residues long. Trimming removed 5 bases at V and 2 bases at J, with 16 bases between. Germline V gene data show CDR1 as MNHEY and CDR2 as SMNVEV (reference sequence). This chain's CDR3 is CASSPPRLSTYNEQFF. CDR3 DNA: TGTGCCAGCAGTCCCCCGAGACTATCTACCTACAATGAGCAGTTCTTC.

There are a few counts of this clone. This chain uses TRBV5-1 with TRBJ2-3; weak D call: TRBD1 (6 bases). Germline V gives CDR1 SGHRS, CDR2 YFSETQ. Trimming took off 5 bases at V and 3 bases at J, with 19 bases between the two ends. The CDR3 has 16 amino acids. The CDR3 sequence: CASSSGDGPSTDTQYF. Written as DNA, the CDR3 is TGCGCCAGCAGTTCAGGGGACGGGCCCTCAACAGATACGCAGTATTTT.